This passage covers 32 T cell receptor beta chains from one sample sequenced in a study of shared clonotypes between healthy human individuals. Clones were sequenced by immunoSEQ multiplex PCR, and TCRdb holds only the in-frame ones, with some missing. The sample holds around 550,000 clones, around 96% seen once. The sample comprised naive CD4+ T cells sorted from blood. Subset indicated: CD45RA+ positively selected. Receptor source: a woman aged 25 to 39 in good health.

Only a few counts were recorded for this clone. J is TRBJ2-7 and V is TRBV27; no clear D gene. The ends were cut back, 6 bases at V and 2 bases at J, with 11 bases in the middle. The CDR3 loop spans 13 amino acids. The germline CDR1 and CDR2 sequences are MNHEY and SMNVEV (reference sequence). The CDR3 DNA reads TGTGCCAGCAGCAACCGGCCAACCTACGAGCAGTACTTC. Translating it yields CASSNRPTYEQYF.

The chain is built from TRBV7-3 and TRBJ1-2, with TRBD1 matching 9 bases. V shed 2 bases and J 10 bases; nucleotides not matched to a gene: 17. The length of the CDR3 is 17 residues. From germline, CDR1 is SGHTA and CDR2 FQGTGA. CDR3 DNA: TGTGCCAGCAGCTTAGTCCGGGACAGGGTTGGAAGGGAGTTCTACACCTTC. It codes for CASSLVRDRVGREFYTF.

Only one count was recorded for this clone. This chain uses TRBV9 with TRBJ2-2; 7 bases are a match to TRBD2. This CDR3 comprises 16 residues. Germline assignment: CDR1 SGDLS and CDR2 YYNGEE. Trimming at V came to 0 bases and at J to 4 bases, leaving 6 bases not matched to a gene. The CDR3 nucleotides read TGTGCCAGCAGCGTAGGGGCCTCGGGGGGCACCGGGGAGCTGTTTTTT. Its protein product is CASSVGASGGTGELFF.

This sequence joins TRBV7-2 and TRBJ2-2; 9 nucleotides line up with TRBD2. Per germline, CDR1 SGHTA and CDR2 FQGNSA. The V segment lost 1 base and the J segment 5 bases; nucleotides outside the gene matches: 5. The CDR3 consists of 16 residues. The CDR3 bases are TGTGCCAGCAGCTTAGTGGCGGGAGGGAGAACCGGGGAGCTGTTTTTT. Its protein product is CASSLVAGGRTGELFF.

About this clone: This specimen includes other DNA sequences encoding the same CDR3. The CDR3 here is CASSLVGTGGYEQYF. Written as DNA, the CDR3 is TGTGCCAGCAGCTTAGTAGGGACAGGGGGCTACGAGCAGTACTTC. V usage is TRBV7-9 and J usage is TRBJ2-7; 11 bases align to TRBD1. Germline loops: CDR1 SEHNR, CDR2 FQNEAQ (reference sequence). The CDR3 length is 15 residues. Losses at the gene ends were 1 base for V and 3 bases for J; bases not matched to a gene: 2.

V is TRBV28 and J is TRBJ1-1; TRBD1 agrees at 8 bases. Germline-derived CDR1 and CDR2 are MDHEN and SYDVKM. CDR3 length equals 14 residues. V was clipped by 9 bases and J by 7 bases; unmatched bases: 13. The CDR3 nucleotides read TGTGCCAGTTGGACAGGGAGAAAGGTGGGTGAAGCTTTCTTT. It yields the protein CASWTGRKVGEAFF.

The V gene is TRBV7-3, the J gene TRBJ2-2; D ambiguous. The CDR3 is 17 residues long. The V end was cut by 4 bases, the J end by 0 bases, with 15 bases between. Germline CDR1 SGHTA, CDR2 FQGTGA. The CDR3 loop is CASSSPLAATNTGELFF. The CDR3 DNA reads as TGTGCCAGCAGCTCACCGCTCGCTGCGACGAACACCGGGGAGCTGTTTTTT.

V and J are TRBV7-2 and TRBJ2-3; 11 bases match TRBD2. The CDR3 is made up of 16 amino acids. Germline V gives CDR1 SGHTA, CDR2 FQGNSA. J lost 3 bases, V lost 1 base, and 3 bases had no gene match. CDR3 DNA: TGTGCCAGCAGCTTAGTGGGACTAGCGGAAACAGATACGCAGTATTTT. This gives the protein CASSLVGLAETDTQYF.

The gene calls are TRBV27 and TRBJ2-1; 8 bases line up with TRBD2. The CDR3 length is 14 residues. Germline V gives CDR1 MNHEY, CDR2 SMNVEV (reference sequence). The CDR3: CSQLAVISYNEQFF. The CDR3 region has the DNA TGTTCCCAACTAGCGGTTATATCCTACAATGAGCAGTTCTTC.

This clone has only a few counts. J is TRBJ2-2 and V is TRBV9, with 7 bases that match TRBD2. The CDR3 runs 15 residues. CDR1 is SGDLS and CDR2 is YYNGEE in the germline V gene. V lost 5 bases, J lost 3 bases, and 7 bases stayed unmatched. The CDR3 loop is CASSASGDYTGELFF. CDR3 nucleotides: TGTGCCAGCAGTGCTAGCGGAGACTACACCGGGGAGCTGTTTTTT.

The gene calls are TRBV18 and TRBJ2-1, with D possibly TRBD1 on 5 matching bases. CDR3 size: 17 residues. Germline V lookup: CDR1 KGHSH, CDR2 LQKENI. The V and J ends lost 3 bases and 4 bases respectively, with 19 bases between them. DNA for the CDR3: TGTGCCAGCTCACCTCTACAGGCTGATACAACTTACAATGAGCAGTTCTTC. It encodes CASSPLQADTTYNEQFF. Based on the CDR3 plus reference TRBV18 and TRBJ2-1, the full variable domain is NAGVMQNPRHLVRRRGQEARLRCSPMKGHSHVYWYRQLPEEGLKFMVYLQKENIIDESGMPKERFSAEFPKEGPSILRIQQVVRGDSAAYFCASSPLQADTTYNEQFFGPGTRLTVL.

The chain combines TRBV27 with TRBJ1-1, with a weak D call TRBD1 (5 bases). The CDR3 has 15 residues. V dropped 7 bases and J dropped 1 base, with 16 bases sitting between them. Per germline, CDR1 MNHEY and CDR2 SMNVEV (reference sequence). CDR3 in amino acids: CASTPMGPGNTEAFF. The CDR3 DNA follows: TGTGCCAGCACCCCCATGGGGCCAGGGAACACTGAAGCTTTCTTT.

V is TRBV29-1 and J is TRBJ1-1, with a possible D match to TRBD1 (6 bases). Trimming took off 7 bases at V and 1 base at J, with 16 bases between the two ends. The CDR3 length is 14 residues. Germline lookup yields CDR1 SQVTM and CDR2 ANQGSEA. Here the CDR3 DNA reads TGCAGCGCCACGCGGGGGGCGGAGAACACTGAAGCTTTCTTT. Encoded protein: CSATRGAENTEAFF.

The chain is built from TRBV7-9 and TRBJ2-1; 8 bases are shared with TRBD2. This CDR3 has 15 residues. After removal of 4 bases from V and 5 bases from J, the junction contained 7 bases not matched to a gene. CDR1 is SEHNR and CDR2 is FQNEAQ in the germline V gene (reference sequence). The CDR3 DNA is TGTGCCAGCAGCTCTTGGACTAGCCGAGACAATGAGCAGTTCTTC. It specifies CASSSWTSRDNEQFF. The full variable domain, rest sourced from reference TRBV7-9 and TRBJ2-1, is DTGVSQNPRHKITKRGQNVTFRCDPISEHNRLYWYRQTLGQGPEFLTYFQNEAQLEKSRLLSDRFSAERPKGSFSTLEIQRTEQGDSAMYLCASSSWTSRDNEQFFGPGTRLTVL.

The chain joins TRBV11-2 to TRBJ1-1, with D hard to call. V was trimmed by 1 base and J by 1 base, leaving 10 bases between them. CDR3 length: 15 amino acids. Germline V lookup: CDR1 SGHAT, CDR2 FQNNGV. The CDR3 DNA reads as TGTGCCAGCAGCTTAGTATGGACGAAGAACACTGAAGCTTTCTTT. As protein: CASSLVWTKNTEAFF.

The chain is built from TRBV4-1 and TRBJ1-4; a possible D gene is TRBD1 (6 bases). V was pared by 1 base and J by 7 bases, with 16 bases between. Germline V gene lookup returns CDR1 MGHRA and CDR2 YSYEKL. The CDR3 extends over 16 amino acids. CDR3 amino acids: CASSQVQGPTPEKLFF. CDR3 coding DNA: TGCGCCAGCAGCCAAGTACAGGGACCCACCCCTGAAAAACTGTTTTTT.

The chain is built from TRBV6-1 and TRBJ2-7, with a weak D call TRBD1 (6 bases). The CDR3 is made up of 14 amino acids. V was cut by 4 bases and J by 5 bases, with 15 bases left in between. The V gene's germline CDR1 is MNHNS and CDR2 SASEGT. CDR3: CASSGQGRIDEQYF. DNA for the CDR3: TGTGCCAGCAGTGGGCAGGGGCGAATCGACGAGCAGTACTTC.

The V and J genes are TRBV6-5 and TRBJ2-1; D uncertain. This CDR3 has 13 residues. Germline CDR1 and CDR2: MNHEY and SVGAGI. V lost 2 bases to trimming and J lost 5 bases, with 7 bases between them. CDR3 DNA sequence: TGTGCCAGCAGTTACCCTGGAAACAATGAGCAGTTCTTC. This translates into CASSYPGNNEQFF.

V is TRBV11-2 and J is TRBJ1-2; D not resolved. Germline V gene data show CDR1 as SGHAT and CDR2 as FQNNGV. The CDR3 length is 14 residues. V lost 1 base and J lost 2, with 8 bases in between. The CDR3 bases are TGTGCCAGCAGCTTAGTGTTTTCCAACTATGGCTACACCTTC. Protein product: CASSLVFSNYGYTF.

The chain uses TRBV2 and TRBJ2-2; 7 nucleotides match TRBD1. The CDR3 has 15 residues. J was trimmed by 1 base and V by 6 bases; bases with no gene match: 5. Germline CDR1 is SNHLY and CDR2 is FYNNEI. Written as DNA, the CDR3 is TGTGCCAGCAGGAAGGGGACAGTGAACACCGGGGAGCTGTTTTTT. Translation: CASRKGTVNTGELFF.

The rearrangement links TRBV27 to TRBJ1-6, with TRBD1 matching over 9 bases. This CDR3 is 18 amino acids long. Germline loops: CDR1 MNHEY, CDR2 SMNVEV (reference sequence). V lost 0 bases, J lost 6 bases, and 9 bases stayed unmatched. The CDR3 DNA reads as TGTGCCAGCAGTTTATCGTGGTTCGGGACAGGGACTAATTCACCCCTCCACTTT. Protein sequence: CASSLSWFGTGTNSPLHF.

The rearrangement links TRBV19 to TRBJ1-2, with 10 bases matching TRBD1. Per the germline V gene, CDR1 is LNHDA and CDR2 is SQIVND (reference sequence). This CDR3 has 13 residues. J lost 8 bases, V lost 5 bases, and 5 bases had no gene match. CDR3 residues: CASSDRGREGYTF. For the CDR3, the DNA is TGTGCCAGTAGTGACAGGGGGCGGGAAGGCTACACCTTC.

CDR3 region: CASSSVQGLSEQYF. The CDR3 DNA reads TGTGCCAGCAGCTCCGTACAGGGTTTGTCGGAGCAGTACTTC. This chain links TRBV11-3 with TRBJ2-7; D may be TRBD1 (6 bases). Germline V lookup: CDR1 SGHNT, CDR2 YENEEA. Trimming left V 4 bases short and J 7 bases short, with 17 bases between. This CDR3 has 14 amino acids.

The chain uses TRBV29-1 and TRBJ2-1; 13 nucleotides agree with TRBD2. With V trimmed by 3 bases and J by 7 bases, 9 bases remained unmatched. This CDR3 is built from 16 residues. Germline CDR1 SQVTM, CDR2 ANQGSEA. Here the CDR3 reads CSVESTTSGRYNEQFF. DNA for the CDR3: TGCAGCGTTGAGTCGACGACTAGCGGGAGGTATAATGAGCAGTTCTTC.

For the CDR3, the DNA is TGTGCCAGCAGTTTATCGAGTAGCTTGCGATACAATGAGCAGTTCTTC. Translated: CASSLSSSLRYNEQFF. The chain uses TRBV27 and TRBJ2-1; no clear D gene. The CDR3 runs to 16 residues. Per germline, CDR1 MNHEY and CDR2 SMNVEV (reference sequence). The ends were cut back, 0 bases at V and 4 bases at J, with 13 bases in the middle.

The chain employs TRBV14 and TRBJ2-5; possibly TRBD2 for D (5 bases). CDR3 length equals 15 residues. Trimming took 3 bases from V and 11 from J, leaving 22 bases between them. Germline V CDR1 and CDR2: SGHDN, FVKESK. CDR3 bases: TGTGCCAGCAGCCACCAGACGAGGGCGGGTTACGAACAGTACTTC. This codes for CASSHQTRAGYEQYF.

This chain joins TRBV6-6 and TRBJ2-5; 9 nucleotides agree with TRBD1. The assigned J gene may be wrong: the sequence end matches TRBJ2-7 better. Germline V lookup: CDR1 MNHNY, CDR2 SVGAGI (reference sequence). The CDR3 runs 16 residues. The CDR3 region is CASSYSGTGPAYEQYF. The CDR3 region has the DNA TGTGCCAGCAGTTACTCAGGGACAGGGCCCGCCTACGAGCAGTACTTC.

This rearrangement joins TRBV27 to TRBJ2-1; D may be TRBD2 (6 bases). The CDR3 sequence is 17 residues long. Trimming cost V 3 bases and J 2 bases, with 17 bases left between them. Germline values: CDR1 MNHEY, CDR2 SMNVEV (reference sequence). CDR3 loop: CASSFTLTSYAYNEQFF. CDR3 DNA sequence: TGTGCCAGCAGTTTTACACTAACTAGCTATGCCTACAATGAGCAGTTCTTC.

This clone was detected once. This chain joins TRBV19 and TRBJ2-5, with 7 nucleotides matching TRBD2. Germline CDR1 and CDR2: LNHDA and SQIVND (reference sequence). This CDR3 region has 14 residues. With V trimmed by 4 bases and J by 5 bases, 7 bases remained unmatched. The CDR3 bases are TGTGCCAGTAGTACCATAGCGGGCTGGGAGACCCAGTACTTC. This translates into CASSTIAGWETQYF.

In this sample, this clone turned up once. The rearrangement uses TRBV4-2 and TRBJ2-1; D not certain. V was trimmed by 2 bases and J by 7 bases, leaving 18 bases between them. CDR1 and CDR2 from the germline V gene are LGHNA and YNFKEQ. This CDR3 is 16 amino acids long. CDR3 DNA sequence: TGTGCCAGCAGCCAACCAATCGGCGTTCAGCCTAATGAGCAGTTCTTC. Protein sequence: CASSQPIGVQPNEQFF.

Turning to this clone: Other DNA sequences of this sample code for an identical CDR3. The chain carries TRBV11-2 and TRBJ2-5; D unclear. The CDR3 spans 11 residues. V lost 3 bases, J lost 4 bases, and 3 bases lay in between. CDR1 SGHAT and CDR2 FQNNGV come from the germline V gene. CDR3 in DNA: TGTGCCAGCAGCTTTGGAGAGACCCAGTACTTC. Translating it yields CASSFGETQYF.

The CDR3: CAISSNTDTQYF. CDR3 in DNA: TGTGCCATCAGCTCCAACACAGATACGCAGTATTTT. The chain combines TRBV10-3 with TRBJ2-3; D remains ambiguous. V lost 6 bases and J lost 2, with 6 bases in between. The CDR3 spans 12 residues. The germline V gene encodes CDR1 ENHRY and CDR2 SYGVKD.